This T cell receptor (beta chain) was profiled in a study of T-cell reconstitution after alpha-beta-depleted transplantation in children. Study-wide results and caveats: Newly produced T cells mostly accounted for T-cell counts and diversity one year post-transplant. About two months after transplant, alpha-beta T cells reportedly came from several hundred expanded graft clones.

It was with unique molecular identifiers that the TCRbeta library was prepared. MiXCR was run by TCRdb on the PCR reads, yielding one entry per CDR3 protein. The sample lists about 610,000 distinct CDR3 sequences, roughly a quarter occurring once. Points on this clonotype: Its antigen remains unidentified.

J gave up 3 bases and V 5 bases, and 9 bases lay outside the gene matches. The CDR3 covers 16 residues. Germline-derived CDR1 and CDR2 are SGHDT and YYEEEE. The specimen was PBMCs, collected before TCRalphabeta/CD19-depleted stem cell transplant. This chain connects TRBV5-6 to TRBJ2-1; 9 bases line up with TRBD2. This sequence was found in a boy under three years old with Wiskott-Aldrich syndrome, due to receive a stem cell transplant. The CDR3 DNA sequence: TGTGCCAGCAGTCTGGATAGCGGGAGAGGCTACAATGAGCAGTTCTTC. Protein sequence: CASSLDSGRGYNEQFF.